Following are 10 T cell receptor beta chains from one sample sequenced in a study of T cells in Graves' hyperthyroidism and ophthalmopathy. TCR beta CDR3 region amplification was performed from RNA transcripts. First-round RT-PCR of the TCR CDR3 relied on the HTBI primer set. TCRdb fed the multiplex PCR reads into MiXCR, producing one record per CDR3 protein. This repertoire shows a few hundred thousand distinct CDR3 sequences, around 13% found once; its top ten account for roughly 14%. Material for sequencing was blood. These TCRs come from a woman in her thirties or forties with Graves' hyperthyroidism.

The sample holds many counts of this clonotype. This chain links TRBV11-3 with TRBJ1-1; no reliable D call. The CDR3 loop spans 14 amino acids. Trimming pared 1 base from V and 4 bases from J, leaving 10 bases between. Germline V lookup: CDR1 SGHNT, CDR2 YENEEA. The CDR3 DNA reads as TGTGCCAGCAGCTTAGCTCGGGGAAGCACTGAAGCTTTCTTT. Residues: CASSLARGSTEAFF. Using reference TRBV11-3 and TRBJ1-1 for the parts outside the CDR3, the full variable domain is EAGVVQSPRYKIIEKKQPVAFWCNPISGHNTLYWYLQNLGQGPELLIRYENEEAVDDSQLPKDRFSAERLKGVDSTLKIQPAELGDSAVYLCASSLARGSTEAFFGQGTRLTVV.

The table lists this clonotype with many counts. The V and J genes are TRBV7-2 and TRBJ1-1; TRBD1 aligns across 7 bases. The germline V gene encodes CDR1 SGHTA and CDR2 FQGNSA. The J segment lost 1 base and the V segment lost 3 bases, leaving 2 bases of the junction unmatched. The CDR3 runs 14 residues. CDR3 coding DNA: TGTGCCAGCAGCTTCGGGACAGCGAACACTGAAGCTTTCTTT. Translating gives CASSFGTANTEAFF. Based on the CDR3 plus reference TRBV7-2 and TRBJ1-1, the full variable domain is GAGVSQSPSNKVTEKGKDVELRCDPISGHTALYWYRQSLGQGLEFLIYFQGNSAPDKSGLPSDRFSAERTGGSVSTLTIQRTQQEDSAVYLCASSFGTANTEAFFGQGTRLTVV.

This clonotype has a count of ten or more. The rearrangement joins TRBV11-2 to TRBJ2-5; 9 positions match TRBD1. This CDR3 has 15 residues. Per germline, CDR1 SGHAT and CDR2 FQNNGV. The junction had 3 bases not matched to a gene; V was cut back by 1 base and J by 3 bases. Here the CDR3 reads CASSLAWTGEETQYF. CDR3 DNA: TGTGCCAGCAGCTTAGCGTGGACAGGGGAAGAGACCCAGTACTTC.

The chain joins TRBV20-1 to TRBJ2-1, with TRBD1 matching over 10 bases. The germline gives CDR1 DFQATT, CDR2 SNEGSKA (reference sequence). The CDR3 is 15 residues long. With 6 bases clipped from V and 2 bases from J, the junction kept 7 bases outside the gene matches. The CDR3 loop is CSADTGTGAYNEQFF. The CDR3 DNA reads as TGCAGTGCGGACACCGGGACAGGGGCCTACAATGAGCAGTTCTTC.

Comment on this clonotype: A much larger clone sits a single nucleotide away, making a read error possible. The rearrangement links TRBV6-2 or TRBV6-3 to TRBJ2-3, with D tentatively TRBD2 (6 bases). Per the germline V gene, CDR1 is MNHEY and CDR2 is SVGEGT. This CDR3 is built from 14 residues. V shed 5 bases and J shed 2 bases, with 11 bases lying between them. CDR3 bases: TGTGCCAGCAGTCCCGGGACTTACACAGATACGCAGTATTTT. Translated: CASSPGTYTDTQYF.

This clonotype has a count of ten or more. The V gene is TRBV5-1, the J gene TRBJ2-4, with TRBD1 matching 9 bases. CDR1 SGHRS and CDR2 YFSETQ come from the germline V gene. V was clipped by 2 bases and J by 6 bases; unmatched bases: 3. The length of the CDR3 is 14 residues. DNA of the CDR3: TGCGCCAGCAGCTTTAGGACAGGGGCAAACATTCAGTACTTC. The encoded protein is CASSFRTGANIQYF.

This clonotype was detected only a few times. This chain links TRBV6-1 with TRBJ2-3, with 9 bases lining up with TRBD2. The junction had 11 bases not matched to a gene; V was cut back by 8 bases and J by 2 bases. The V gene's germline CDR1 is MNHNS and CDR2 SASEGT. The CDR3 consists of 16 residues. CDR3 amino acids: CASGTSPSAVTDTQYF. DNA of the CDR3: TGTGCCAGCGGGACTAGCCCGAGCGCGGTCACAGATACGCAGTATTTT.

This clonotype was recorded many times. V and J are TRBV28 and TRBJ2-7; 8 bases are a match to TRBD2. CDR3 length: 16 amino acids. With V trimmed by 6 bases and J by 2 bases, 12 bases remained unmatched. Germline V CDR1 and CDR2: MDHEN, SYDVKM. CDR3: CASSPNLAGFAYEQYF. The CDR3 DNA reads as TGTGCCAGCAGCCCAAATCTAGCGGGTTTCGCCTACGAGCAGTACTTC.

Ten or more counts support this clonotype. The chain uses TRBV5-1 and TRBJ2-2; TRBD1 matches at 8 bases. V gave up 3 bases and J gave up 5 bases; unmatched junction bases: 3. Per the germline V gene, CDR1 is SGHRS and CDR2 is YFSETQ. This CDR3 has 14 amino acids. The CDR3 region has the DNA TGCGCCAGCAGCTATCGGACAGGGACCGGGGAGCTGTTTTTT. Translating it yields CASSYRTGTGELFF.

This clonotype was counted many times. The chain links TRBV10-1 to TRBJ2-7; D uncertain. CDR3 size: 14 residues. The V end was cut by 0 bases, the J end by 4 bases, with 10 bases between. Germline lookup yields CDR1 WNHNN and CDR2 SYGVQD (reference sequence). The CDR3 DNA is TGCGCCAGCAGTGAGTCACTGGTGAAGTACGAGCAGTACTTC. Its protein is CASSESLVKYEQYF.